Detailed here is one T cell receptor beta chain. Its antigen is unidentified. The germline V gene encodes CDR1 SGHKS and CDR2 YYEKEE (reference sequence). The V end was cut by 8 bases, the J end by 1 base, with 16 bases between. The CDR3 is 14 amino acids. The sample is drawn from a study of cytomegalovirus exposure and HLA in healthy donors. Study-level information: From about 179 million T cells, an earlier analysis saw approximately 110 million unique TCR beta sequences.

General study points: CMV serostatus was the only recorded immune exposure for donors.

Vbeta (60) and Jbeta (13) primers were used in the PCR. In the source study's methods: Around 10 million shared chains were among approximately 87 million unique TCR beta chains counted in a later analysis. The repertoire was sequenced with immunoSEQ multiplex PCR; TCRdb's copy has only in-frame clones and lacks some. V, J and clone size reflect that table, while D and trimming were determined from the DNA. The top ten clones hold roughly 9.7% of a sample with approximately 150,000 clones, roughly 85% of them seen once. This receptor was taken from a man younger than 35 in good health and CMV-seropositive. V usage is TRBV5-5 and J usage is TRBJ2-7; D ambiguous. Sequences were obtained from PBMCs. The CDR3 sequence is CASQDPQASYEQYF. The CDR3 coding sequence is TGTGCCAGTCAAGACCCTCAGGCTTCCTACGAGCAGTACTTC.